Shown below are 20 T cell receptor beta chains from a single sample sequenced in a study of blood T cell repertoires in COVID-19. This table comes from immunoSEQ multiplex PCR, and its TCRdb copy is limited to in-frame clones, with some not included. This repertoire shows 50,000 to 70,000 clones, 75% to 90% found once; its top ten account for just under 8.5%. The sample was peripheral blood. The receptors were sampled from a human donor with active COVID-19. The donor label of this sample is uncertain.

In this sample, this clone turned up a few times. The chain joins TRBV29-1 to TRBJ2-7; D possibly corresponds to TRBD2 (5 bases). Germline assignment: CDR1 SQVTM and CDR2 ANQGSEA. The length of the CDR3 is 12 residues. V shed 7 bases and J shed 3 bases, with 13 bases lying between them. In DNA form, the CDR3 reads TGCAGCGCCGGACCTGACTACTACGAGCAGTACTTC. As protein: CSAGPDYYEQYF.

A single count supports this clone. This chain connects TRBV4-1 to TRBJ1-4, with D possibly matching TRBD1 (5 bases). CDR1 and CDR2 from the germline V gene are MGHRA and YSYEKL. Between the trimmed V and J ends, which lost 1 base and 8 bases, there was a span of 14 bases. The CDR3 is 15 amino acids. CDR3 region: CASSQGEGGAEKLFF. For the CDR3, the DNA is TGCGCCAGCAGCCAAGGGGAAGGCGGGGCGGAAAAACTGTTTTTT.

This chain links TRBV7-2 with TRBJ2-4, with 10 bases aligning to TRBD2. V shed 2 bases, J shed 0 bases, and the junction held 7 bases outside the gene matches. Germline lookup yields CDR1 SGHTA and CDR2 FQGNSA. The CDR3 length is 18 residues. Here the CDR3 reads CASSLTTSGVVAKNIQYF. In nucleotides, the CDR3 is TGTGCCAGCAGCTTAACAACTAGCGGGGTGGTAGCCAAAAACATTCAGTACTTC.

The CDR3 DNA reads TGTGCCAGCAGTGAGCCGGGGGGCTCCTACAATGAGCAGTTCTTC. It yields the protein CASSEPGGSYNEQFF. The chain is built from TRBV25-1 and TRBJ2-1; 7 bases are a match to TRBD2. Unmatched junction bases numbered 2, after V lost 3 bases and J lost 0 bases. There are 15 residues in the CDR3. Germline V lookup: CDR1 MGHDK, CDR2 SYGVNS.

The table lists this clone with a count of one. This chain connects TRBV6-5 to TRBJ2-2; the D is unclear. The CDR3 runs 15 residues. The V and J ends lost 0 bases and 5 bases respectively, with 10 bases between them. Germline values: CDR1 MNHEY, CDR2 SVGAGI. CDR3 in amino acids: CASSYSKPRTGELFF. CDR3 in DNA: TGTGCCAGCAGTTACTCAAAACCCAGAACCGGGGAGCTGTTTTTT.

The gene calls are TRBV20-1 and TRBJ2-7; 13 bases agree with TRBD2. This CDR3 contains 15 residues. The germline CDR1 and CDR2 sequences are DFQATT and SNEGSKA (reference sequence). Trimming took 3 bases from V and 5 from J; bases not matched to a gene: 7. The CDR3 region has the DNA TGCAGTGCTAGTAAACTAGCGGGAGGGTTCCACGAGCAGTACTTC. This codes for CSASKLAGGFHEQYF.

The chain couples TRBV12-3 or TRBV12-4 to TRBJ2-7; 7 bases are a match to TRBD2. This CDR3 comprises 12 residues. V lost 3 bases to trimming and J lost 5 bases; unmatched junction nucleotides: 1. CDR3 protein: CASSFGGNEQYF. The DNA of the CDR3 is TGTGCCAGCAGTTTCGGGGGGAACGAGCAGTACTTC.

CDR3 protein: CASSYTFGREEETQYF. The DNA for the CDR3 is TGTGCCAGCAGTTATACGTTTGGGCGGGAGGAAGAGACCCAGTACTTC. V gene TRBV6-2 or TRBV6-3 combines with J gene TRBJ2-5; 8 bases are a match to TRBD2. Germline V lookup: CDR1 MNHEY, CDR2 SVGEGT. The V and J ends lost 3 bases and 3 bases, in that order; junction bases with no gene match: 9. The CDR3 has 16 amino acids.

The V and J genes are TRBV6-2 or TRBV6-3 and TRBJ1-5; the match to TRBD1 covers 10 bases. The germline gives CDR1 MNHEY, CDR2 SVGEGT. The CDR3 length is 15 residues. V trimming: 0 bases; J trimming: 8 bases; junction bases outside the gene matches: 4. The CDR3 loop is CASSYSTGGSEPQHF. Here the CDR3 DNA reads TGTGCCAGCAGTTACTCGACAGGGGGCAGCGAGCCCCAGCATTTT.

The chain is built from TRBV27 and TRBJ2-1, with D perhaps matching TRBD1 (5 bases). The CDR3 runs 16 residues. CDR1 is MNHEY, CDR2 SMNVEV, per germline (reference sequence). Trimming cost V 2 bases and J 1 base, with 12 bases left between them. DNA for the CDR3: TGTGCCAGCAGTTTAGCAGGGTTTAAATCCTACAATGAGCAGTTCTTC. As protein: CASSLAGFKSYNEQFF.

The rearrangement links TRBV11-2 to TRBJ2-2, with D possibly TRBD2 on 5 matching bases. Trimming removed 5 bases at V and 6 bases at J, with 13 bases between. The CDR3 sequence is 14 residues long. Germline V gene lookup returns CDR1 SGHAT and CDR2 FQNNGV. The CDR3 spells CASSRSGFPGELFF. The DNA of the CDR3 is TGTGCCAGCAGCCGAAGCGGATTCCCCGGGGAGCTGTTTTTT.

The CDR3 DNA sequence: TGCGCCAGCAGCCAGGACGACAGGGGCTTTTCCCAGCCCCAGCATTTT. This gives the protein CASSQDDRGFSQPQHF. The J gene is TRBJ1-5, the V gene TRBV4-1; the match to TRBD1 covers 8 bases. CDR3 length: 16 residues. Germline CDR1 and CDR2: MGHRA and YSYEKL. The ends lost 3 bases at V and 7 bases at J; junction bases unmatched: 11.

The CDR3 DNA reads TGTGCCAGCTCAACGGGACTGATCACAGATACGCAGTATTTT. As protein: CASSTGLITDTQYF. V is TRBV18 and J is TRBJ2-3; perhaps TRBD2 as D (6 bases). This CDR3 has 14 amino acids. Deletions cut 5 bases from V and 2 bases from J, with 11 bases between. Germline CDR1 reads KGHSH; CDR2 reads LQKENI.

This chain uses TRBV27 with TRBJ1-4; 10 bases line up with TRBD1. The CDR3 consists of 15 residues. Looked up from germline, CDR1 is MNHEY and CDR2 is SMNVEV (reference sequence). V shed 5 bases and J 7 bases; nucleotides not matched to a gene: 7. The CDR3 loop reads CASSSRDRGREKLFF. The CDR3, as DNA: TGTGCCAGCAGTAGCCGGGACAGGGGACGTGAAAAACTGTTTTTT.

This clone has only a few counts. V gene TRBV4-1 combines with J gene TRBJ1-1; D is unclear. V gave up 1 base and J gave up 2 bases, with 8 bases separating them. The CDR3 sequence is 14 residues long. From germline, CDR1 is MGHRA and CDR2 YSYEKL. CDR3 nucleotides: TGCGCCAGCAGCCAAGGAGGATCCAACACTGAAGCTTTCTTT. Translation gives CASSQGGSNTEAFF.

This chain joins TRBV7-2 and TRBJ1-1; D is unresolved. Germline CDR1 and CDR2: SGHTA and FQGNSA. V was pared by 5 bases and J by 5 bases, with 15 bases between. The CDR3 consists of 14 residues. This CDR3 is CASSLPYGLTEAFF. CDR3 DNA: TGTGCCAGCAGCCTCCCCTATGGGCTAACTGAAGCTTTCTTT.

This clone occurred once. The gene calls are TRBV24-1 and TRBJ2-2, with 7 bases aligning to TRBD1. CDR1 and CDR2 from the germline V gene are KGHDR and SFDVKD. There are 12 residues in the CDR3. V shed 7 bases, J shed 7 bases, and the junction held 2 bases outside the gene matches. The CDR3 is CATSRQGGELFF. The DNA of the CDR3 is TGTGCCACCAGCCGACAGGGCGGGGAGCTGTTTTTT.

The chain uses TRBV27 and TRBJ1-5; D uncertain. This CDR3 spans 16 amino acids. The germline gives CDR1 MNHEY, CDR2 SMNVEV (reference sequence). The V end was cut by 7 bases, the J end by 0 bases, with 16 bases between. CDR3 residues: CASMPSGGHSNQPQHF. As DNA, the CDR3 is TGTGCCAGCATGCCCAGCGGAGGTCATAGCAATCAGCCCCAGCATTTT.

The rearrangement joins TRBV7-3 to TRBJ2-3; 10 bases align to TRBD2. This CDR3 is 15 amino acids long. J was trimmed by 5 bases and V by 2 bases; bases with no gene match: 4. Germline V lookup: CDR1 SGHTA, CDR2 FQGTGA. CDR3 sequence reads: CASSLQPSGRDTQYF. The CDR3 region has the DNA TGTGCCAGCAGCTTACAGCCTAGCGGGAGAGATACGCAGTATTTT.

This clone was recorded once. The rearrangement joins TRBV2 to TRBJ1-1; D is undetermined. CDR3 length: 14 amino acids. The germline V gene encodes CDR1 SNHLY and CDR2 FYNNEI. Trimming took off 4 bases at V and 5 bases at J, with 14 bases between the two ends. DNA for the CDR3: TGTGCCAGCAGTGTTGGCTCACCCCGAACTGAAGCTTTCTTT. Protein product: CASSVGSPRTEAFF. The full variable domain, completed using reference TRBV2 and TRBJ1-1, is EPEVTQTPSHQVTQMGQEVILRCVPISNHLYFYWYRQILGQKVEFLVSFYNNEISEKSEIFDDQFSVERPDGSNFTLKIRSTKLEDSAMYFCASSVGSPRTEAFFGQGTRLTVV.